This T cell receptor (beta chain) was captured in a study of cytotoxic CD8 clonotypes in ibrutinib-treated CLL. The study, taken as a whole, reports: Baseline-level clonality went beyond age-matched healthy donors and moved in step with circulating CD8+ T-cell counts.

J gave up 1 base and V 5 bases, and 11 bases lay outside the gene matches. CDR3 length equals 18 residues. Germline V gene data show CDR1 as SNHLY and CDR2 as FYNNEI. The assay was immunoSEQ multiplex PCR, and TCRdb's table has in-frame clones only and misses some. The sample yields tens of thousands of clones, roughly three quarters seen once. This clone was seen a handful of times. Antigen specificity is unknown. V gene TRBV2 combines with J gene TRBJ2-6; 7 bases agree with TRBD1. This receptor was taken from a human donor with chronic lymphocytic leukemia. This sample comprised PBMCs, obtained after 12 months of ibrutinib treatment. The CDR3 DNA is TGTGCCAGCAGTTCCCTTGGGCTGACAGGGTCTGGGGCCAACGTCCTGACTTTC. This codes for CASSSLGLTGSGANVLTF.